The rows below give T cell receptor beta chains drawn from one sample of a study of T cell repertoires in cytomegalovirus infection. One entry per CDR3 protein results from TCRdb running MiXCR on the reads. The sample lists more than 50,000 distinct CDR3 sequences; around 33% were seen once. No antigen has been assigned to these receptors. Sequencing was done on a sample of PBMCs, sequenced either directly or after in vitro stimulation (not recorded which). The receptors come from a human donor in good health (CMV status not recorded). Some clones in this sample may be carry-over from other donors' samples. CDR3s include the opening cysteine and the closing phenylalanine or tryptophan. Each record gives: J gene, V gene, D gene, clone size, CDR3 DNA, CDR3 protein. The D gene is left open where the match is weak. Clone sizes are given selectively: once, few, many, or a class where the clone is expanded.

TRBJ2-1	TRBV7-9	TRBD2	NA	TGTGCCAGCAGCCCATCGGGACTAGCGGACTACAATGAGCAGTTCTTC	CASSPSGLADYNEQFF
TRBJ2-7	TRBV19	NA	few	TGTGCCAGTAGTATAGGTTTCCAGGGATTTTCCTACGAGCAGTACTTC	CASSIGFQGFSYEQYF
TRBJ1-1	TRBV10-3	TRBD1	few	TGTGCCATCAGTGAGTCGAGGGACAGCTTCACTGAAGCTTTCTTT	CAISESRDSFTEAFF
TRBJ2-7	TRBV7-9	TRBD2	few	TGTGCCAGCAGCTTTCGGCGGGAGGGCCTAGACGAGCAGTACTTC	CASSFRREGLDEQYF
TRBJ2-1	TRBV7-2	TRBD2	NA	TGTGCCAGCAGCTTAATGCGGGAGACTCAGTTCTTC	CASSLMRETQFF
TRBJ2-1	TRBV12-5	TRBD2	NA	TGTGCTAGTGCAATATCGGGCGGGAGCGGGAGGCTCCAGTTCTTC	CASAISGGSGRLQFF
TRBJ2-5	TRBV11-2	NA	many	TGTGCCAGCAGCTTAGAGAGGAAAGAGACCCAGTACTTC	CASSLERKETQYF
TRBJ2-4	TRBV7-2	NA	many	TGTGCCAGCAGCCCGGTGCAGGGGCGGGACATTCAGTACTTC	CASSPVQGRDIQYF
TRBJ2-1	TRBV30	TRBD2	few	TGTGCCTGGAGTGTACGTTTATCTAGCGGGAGCAATGAGCAGTTCTTC	CAWSVRLSSGSNEQFF
TRBJ1-2	TRBV4-1	NA	NA	TGCGCCAGCAGCCAGAAAACAGGGTACCCTAACTATGGCTACACCTTC	CASSQKTGYPNYGYTF
TRBJ1-5	TRBV5-6	NA	few	TGTGCCAGCAGCTTCGGGGATAGCAATCAGCCCCAGCATTTT	CASSFGDSNQPQHF
TRBJ2-1	TRBV12-3/TRBV12-4	NA	few	TGTGCCAGCAGTTTAGCGGGAGGTGAGCAGTTCTTC	CASSLAGGEQFF
TRBJ1-1	TRBV5-4	NA	few	TGTGCCAGCAGCTTGGACCCACAGACGAACACTGAAGCTTTCTTT	CASSLDPQTNTEAFF
TRBJ1-1	TRBV5-1	NA	few	TGCGCCAGCAGCTTATTTGAGGGGGAAGCTTTCTTT	CASSLFEGEAFF
TRBJ1-2	TRBV6-1	NA	NA	TGTGCCAGCAGTGAGCGGGTACGGGGCTACACCTTC	CASSERVRGYTF
TRBJ1-4	TRBV30	NA	NA	TGTGCCTGGAGTGGGGCCCGAGGGGAAAAACTGTTTTTT	CAWSGARGEKLFF
TRBJ2-3	TRBV20-1	TRBD2	NA	TGCAGTGCTAGGGTAGCGGGGGATACGCAGTATTTT	CSARVAGDTQYF
TRBJ2-1	TRBV12-3/TRBV12-4	NA	few	TGTGCCAGCAGTTTTGTCCTTACGGGGCAGTTCTTC	CASSFVLTGQFF
TRBJ1-6	TRBV2	TRBD1	NA	TGTGCCAGCCACGGGACAGGGGATTCACCCCTCCACTTT	CASHGTGDSPLHF
TRBJ1-2	TRBV19	NA	few	TGTGCCAGTAGTATGATGGGCAGCCGCTATGGCTACACCTTC	CASSMMGSRYGYTF
TRBJ2-1	TRBV4-2	TRBD2	NA	TGTGCCAGCAGCCAGGGTAGCGGGGGTGTACAGGAGCAGTTCTTC	CASSQGSGGVQEQFF
TRBJ2-3	TRBV9	NA	NA	TGTGCCAGCAGCGTAGGGGGCGGAAGCACAGATACGCAGTATTTT	CASSVGGGSTDTQYF
TRBJ2-3	TRBV28	NA	NA	TGTGCCAGCAGTTTACCCGTCGGGCGGCGAGGGGGCACAGATACGCAGTATTTT	CASSLPVGRRGGTDTQYF
TRBJ2-1	TRBV7-2	NA	few	TGTGCCAGCAGCCCTCTTTGGCAGGACTACAATGAGCAGTTCTTC	CASSPLWQDYNEQFF
TRBJ1-3	TRBV20-1	NA	NA	TGCAGTGCTAGAGATAGGGACACCATATATTTT	CSARDRDTIYF
TRBJ2-3	TRBV12-3/TRBV12-4	TRBD2	many	TGTGCCAGCAGTACCGGACTAGCGGGAGGAGGGGATACGCAGTATTTT	CASSTGLAGGGDTQYF
TRBJ1-5	TRBV7-9	NA	many	TGTGCCAGCAGCTTAGGGGGGGACAGCAATCAGCCCCAGCATTTT	CASSLGGDSNQPQHF
TRBJ1-2	TRBV10-3	TRBD1	NA	TGTGCCACCGGGGACAGTTCTAACTATGGCTACACCTTC	CATGDSSNYGYTF
TRBJ1-3	TRBV7-2	TRBD1	NA	TGTGCCAGCAGGTCACTCCGGGACAGCGCTGTTGGCACCATATATTTT	CASRSLRDSAVGTIYF
TRBJ1-1	TRBV5-1	NA	NA	TGCGCCAGCAGCTTGACGGGAAGTGACACTGAAGCTTTCTTT	CASSLTGSDTEAFF
TRBJ2-1	TRBV5-1	TRBD1	few	TGCGCCAGCAGCTTGTTTAGGGACAGGGCCTCCTACAATGAGCAGTTCTTC	CASSLFRDRASYNEQFF
TRBJ2-3	TRBV11-2	TRBD2	few	TGTGCCAGCAGCTTAGTGAGCGGGAGGAGCACAGATACGCAGTATTTT	CASSLVSGRSTDTQYF
TRBJ1-2	TRBV7-2	NA	many	TGTGCCAGCACAATGGTAAATCCAGTATATGGCTACACCTTC	CASTMVNPVYGYTF
TRBJ2-3	TRBV24-1	NA	many	TGTGCCACCAGACCCTCGGCGGGGGATACGCAGTATTTT	CATRPSAGDTQYF
TRBJ1-6	TRBV11-2	TRBD1	NA	TGTGCCAGCAGCTCCGCCGACAGGGACGGATCACCCCTCCACTTT	CASSSADRDGSPLHF
TRBJ2-3	TRBV20-1	NA	few	TGCAGTGCTTCCCCGCCTAGGGGGGGGGCAGATACGCAGTATTTT	CSASPPRGGADTQYF
TRBJ2-2	TRBV2	NA	NA	TGTGCCAGCAGTGTTTTAGACGCCACCGGGGAGCTGTTTTTT	CASSVLDATGELFF
TRBJ2-3	TRBV7-8	NA	few	TGTGCCAGCAGCTACATTGAAGGGACGCAGTATTTT	CASSYIEGTQYF
TRBJ2-5	TRBV5-1	TRBD1	NA	TGCGCCAGCAGCCTACAGGGGAAAGAGACCCAGTACTTC	CASSLQGKETQYF
TRBJ1-5	TRBV28	NA	NA	TGTGCCAGCAGTTGGGCGGGGCCGGGGCCCCAGCATTTT	CASSWAGPGPQHF
TRBJ2-7	TRBV20-1	TRBD2	NA	TGCAGTGCTAGAGCCATAGCGGGGGGGCGGGGCGAGCAGTACTTC	CSARAIAGGRGEQYF
TRBJ1-4	TRBV11-2	NA	few	TGTGCCAGCAGCTTAGAACAGCGCGGCGAAAAACTGTTTTTT	CASSLEQRGEKLFF
TRBJ2-1	TRBV20-1	NA	NA	TGCAGTGCTGGGCGCTCCTCCTACAATGAGCAGTTCTTC	CSAGRSSYNEQFF
TRBJ2-7	TRBV20-1	TRBD2	NA	TGCAGTGCTATTAGCGGGGGCATCTACGAGCAGTACTTC	CSAISGGIYEQYF
TRBJ1-4	TRBV30	NA	NA	TGTGCCTGGGAGGGGGGCCGGGCTAATGAAAAACTGTTTTTT	CAWEGGRANEKLFF
TRBJ1-2	TRBV6-2/TRBV6-3	NA	NA	TGTGCCAGCAGTGAGGGGAGTCCCAGGGACTATGGCTACACCTTC	CASSEGSPRDYGYTF
TRBJ1-1	TRBV6-1	NA	NA	TGTGCCAGCGTGAGGGGGAGGGACTGGGCTTTCTTT	CASVRGRDWAFF
TRBJ2-7	TRBV15	NA	NA	TGTGCCACCAGCAGAGATGTGGGGGCTTCTTACGAGCAGTACTTC	CATSRDVGASYEQYF
TRBJ2-3	TRBV9	NA	few	TGTGCCTCCGAGGTACTAGTAAGCACAGATACGCAGTATTTT	CASEVLVSTDTQYF
TRBJ2-1	TRBV12-3/TRBV12-4	TRBD2	NA	TGTGCCAGCAGTCCTCACCTAGCGGCCGGGGAGGATGAGCAGTTCTTC	CASSPHLAAGEDEQFF
TRBJ2-3	TRBV24-1	TRBD1	NA	TGTGCCACCAGTGACTGGACAGGGGGGACAGATACGCAGTATTTT	CATSDWTGGTDTQYF
TRBJ1-6	TRBV5-5	NA	NA	TGTGCCAGCAGCGGGGGGGCAGGTGGAAATTCACCCCTCCACTTT	CASSGGAGGNSPLHF
TRBJ1-1	TRBV20-1	NA	NA	TGCAGTGCTACGGACACCCAGAACACTGAAGCTTTCTTT	CSATDTQNTEAFF
TRBJ1-5	TRBV6-6	NA	few	TGTGCCAGCAGTTACTCTGACAGCTCGGGGCCCCAGCATTTT	CASSYSDSSGPQHF
TRBJ1-2	TRBV19	TRBD1	few	TGTGCCAGTAGGGGGGGGACCAGGGGGCTCGGCTACACCTTC	CASRGGTRGLGYTF
TRBJ2-7	TRBV2	TRBD2	NA	TGTGCCAGCAAGCGGGAAGGCTACGAGCAGTACTTC	CASKREGYEQYF
TRBJ2-1	TRBV7-6	NA	NA	TGTGCCAGCAGCCCCTGGGCCGTCCAAGGTAACAATGAGCAGTTCTTC	CASSPWAVQGNNEQFF
TRBJ2-7	TRBV7-2	NA	NA	TGTGCCAGCAGCTTAGGAGGGGTGGCGTACGAGCAGTACTTC	CASSLGGVAYEQYF
TRBJ2-1	TRBV12-3/TRBV12-4	NA	NA	TGTGCCAGCAACCCCCTGGGGGGCCTCGTGGCCAATGAGCAGTTCTTC	CASNPLGGLVANEQFF
TRBJ2-1	TRBV7-9	NA	few	TGTGCCAGCAGCTTATCTGAGGTTGAGCAGTTCTTC	CASSLSEVEQFF